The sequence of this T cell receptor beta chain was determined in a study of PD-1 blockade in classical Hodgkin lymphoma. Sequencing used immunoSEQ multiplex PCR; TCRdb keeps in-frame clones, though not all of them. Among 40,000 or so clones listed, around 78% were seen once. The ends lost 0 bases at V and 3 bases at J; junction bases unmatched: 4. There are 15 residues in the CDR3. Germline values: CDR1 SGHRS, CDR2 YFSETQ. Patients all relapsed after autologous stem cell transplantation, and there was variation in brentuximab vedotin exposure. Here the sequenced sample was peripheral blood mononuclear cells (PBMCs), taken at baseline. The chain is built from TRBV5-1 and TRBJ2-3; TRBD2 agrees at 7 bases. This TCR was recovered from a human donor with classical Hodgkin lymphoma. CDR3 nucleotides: TGCGCCAGCAGCTTGGGACTAGCCTTGACAGATACGCAGTATTTT. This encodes CASSLGLALTDTQYF.